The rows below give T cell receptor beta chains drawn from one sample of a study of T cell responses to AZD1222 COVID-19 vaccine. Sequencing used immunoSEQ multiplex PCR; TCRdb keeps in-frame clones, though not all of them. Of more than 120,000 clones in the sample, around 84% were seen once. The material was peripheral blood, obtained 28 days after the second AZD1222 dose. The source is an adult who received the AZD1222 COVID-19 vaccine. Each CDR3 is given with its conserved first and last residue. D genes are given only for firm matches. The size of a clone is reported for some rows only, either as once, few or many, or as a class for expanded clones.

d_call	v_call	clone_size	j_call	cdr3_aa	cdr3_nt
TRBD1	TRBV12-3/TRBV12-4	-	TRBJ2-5	CASSPGGGKTQYF	TGTGCCAGCAGTCCAGGGGGCGGGAAGACCCAGTACTTC
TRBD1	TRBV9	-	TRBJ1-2	CASSPGTGYGYTF	TGTGCCAGCAGCCCCGGGACAGGGTATGGCTACACCTTC
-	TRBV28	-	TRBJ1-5	CASSSVRIQPQHF	TGTGCCAGCAGTTCCGTGCGCATTCAGCCCCAGCATTTT
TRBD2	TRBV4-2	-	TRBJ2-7	CASSQGLALLSYEQYF	TGTGCCAGCAGCCAAGGACTAGCGTTACTCTCCTACGAGCAGTACTTC
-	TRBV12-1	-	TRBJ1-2	CASSPGTPDRCYTF	TGTGCCAGCAGCCCCGGGACTCCCGATCGTTGCTACACCTTC
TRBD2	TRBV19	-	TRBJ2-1	CASSMGLAVYNEQFF	TGTGCCAGTAGTATGGGACTAGCGGTATACAATGAGCAGTTCTTC
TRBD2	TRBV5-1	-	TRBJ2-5	CASSLASGEETQYF	TGCGCCAGCAGCTTGGCTAGCGGGGAAGAGACCCAGTACTTC
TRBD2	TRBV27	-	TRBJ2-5	CASSVAGEETQYF	TGTGCCAGCAGCGTAGCGGGGGAAGAGACCCAGTACTTC
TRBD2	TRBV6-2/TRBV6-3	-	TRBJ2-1	CASSYLGLAGDYNEQFF	TGTGCCAGCAGTTACCTGGGACTAGCGGGAGACTACAATGAGCAGTTCTTC
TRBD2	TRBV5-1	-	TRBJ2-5	CASSSILAAPRETQYF	TGCGCCAGCAGCTCGATACTAGCGGCCCCACGAGAGACCCAGTACTTC
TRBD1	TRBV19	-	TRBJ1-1	CASSLRGSVNTEAFF	TGTGCCAGTAGTCTCAGGGGGTCGGTGAACACTGAAGCTTTCTTT
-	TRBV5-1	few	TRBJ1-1	CASRDGMNTEAFF	TGCGCCAGCAGGGACGGCATGAACACTGAAGCTTTCTTT
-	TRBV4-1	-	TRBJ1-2	CASSQASTSPNGYTF	TGCGCCAGCAGCCAAGCCTCGACCTCCCCCAATGGCTACACCTTC
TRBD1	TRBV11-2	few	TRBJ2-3	CASRITQGVDTQYF	TGTGCCAGCAGGATAACACAGGGGGTAGATACGCAGTATTTT
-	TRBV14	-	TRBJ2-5	CASSQSPRETQYF	TGTGCCAGCAGCCAATCGCCCCGGGAGACCCAGTACTTC
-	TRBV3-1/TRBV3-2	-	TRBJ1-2	CASSQDPDYGYTF	TGTGCCAGCAGCCAAGATCCGGACTATGGCTACACCTTC
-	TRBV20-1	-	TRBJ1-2	CSADNYGYTF	TGCAGTGCTGACAACTATGGCTACACCTTC
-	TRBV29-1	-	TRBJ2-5	CSVFSEGETQYF	TGCAGCGTTTTTTCAGAGGGCGAGACCCAGTACTTC
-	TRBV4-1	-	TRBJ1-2	CASSQDDRVYYGYTF	TGCGCCAGCAGCCAAGATGATCGGGTCTACTATGGCTACACCTTC
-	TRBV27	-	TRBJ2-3	CASSLWAGASLDTQYF	TGTGCCAGCAGTTTATGGGCAGGGGCTAGTTTAGATACGCAGTATTTT
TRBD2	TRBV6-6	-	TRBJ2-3	CASKGRGAKGTDTQYF	TGTGCCAGCAAGGGGCGGGGGGCCAAGGGCACAGATACGCAGTATTTT
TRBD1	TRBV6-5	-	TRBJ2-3	CASRPGQGNPTQYF	TGTGCCAGCAGGCCGGGACAGGGGAACCCTACGCAGTATTTT
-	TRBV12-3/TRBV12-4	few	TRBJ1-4	CASSFGGGEKLFF	TGTGCCAGCAGTTTCGGCGGGGGTGAAAAACTGTTTTTT
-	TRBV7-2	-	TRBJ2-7	CASSSDWNSDEQYF	TGTGCCAGCAGCTCTGACTGGAACTCCGACGAGCAGTACTTC
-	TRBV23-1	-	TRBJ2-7	CASSQPTGAGAGNEQYF	TGCGCCAGCAGTCAACCCACCGGGGCGGGGGCCGGGAACGAGCAGTACTTC
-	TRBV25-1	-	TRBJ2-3	CASTPGAGDTQYF	TGTGCCAGCACTCCAGGGGCTGGAGATACGCAGTATTTT
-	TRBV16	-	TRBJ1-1	CARILGPFNTEAFF	TGTGCCCGAATTCTGGGTCCCTTCAACACTGAAGCTTTCTTT
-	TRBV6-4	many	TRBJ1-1	CASRTTAEAFF	TGTGCCAGCAGAACGACAGCCGAAGCTTTCTTT
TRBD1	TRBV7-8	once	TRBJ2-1	CASIAPGTGVYNEQFF	TGTGCCAGCATTGCCCCCGGGACAGGGGTCTACAATGAGCAGTTCTTC
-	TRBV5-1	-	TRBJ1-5	CASSSGPQSTNQPQHF	TGCGCCAGCAGCTCCGGGCCCCAGAGTACCAATCAGCCCCAGCATTTT
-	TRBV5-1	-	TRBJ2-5	CASSADSPGGTQYF	TGCGCCAGCAGCGCGGACAGTCCCGGGGGGACCCAGTACTTC
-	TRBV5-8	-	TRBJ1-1	CASSLGWAEAFF	TGTGCCAGCAGCTTGGGATGGGCTGAAGCTTTCTTT